The 10 T cell receptor beta chains below come from one sample, sequenced in a study of PD-1 blockade in classical Hodgkin lymphoma. TCRdb's copy holds only in-frame clones and misses some; the assay was immunoSEQ multiplex PCR. The sample has about 39,000 clones, around four fifths seen once; the top ten hold roughly 35%. The time point was: cycle 4 day 1 (C4D1), after less than 7 weeks of nivolumab. All patients relapsed after autologous stem cell transplantation, and brentuximab vedotin exposure varied. Sequenced here: peripheral blood mononuclear cells (PBMCs), sampled before the fourth cycle of nivolumab. These receptors all stem from a human donor with classical Hodgkin lymphoma.

The sample holds a few counts of this clone. The chain carries TRBV30 and TRBJ1-5, with a possible D match to TRBD1 (6 bases). V was cut by 2 bases and J by 0 bases, with 8 bases left in between. Germline CDR1 reads GTSNPN; CDR2 reads SVGIG (reference sequence). The CDR3 runs to 14 residues. The CDR3 loop is CAWSTGNSNQPQHF. DNA of the CDR3: TGTGCCTGGAGTACAGGGAATAGCAATCAGCCCCAGCATTTT.

The chain joins TRBV5-1 to TRBJ2-7; 7 bases match TRBD2. The trim removed 3 bases at V and 3 bases at J, leaving 3 bases unmatched. The CDR3 is made up of 13 amino acids. Germline CDR1 reads SGHRS; CDR2 reads YFSETQ. The DNA of the CDR3 is TGCGCCAGCAGCTCCCCGGGGGGCTACGAGCAGTACTTC. It translates to CASSSPGGYEQYF.

The genes are TRBV28 and TRBJ2-6, with D possibly TRBD2 on 7 matching bases. Germline CDR1 and CDR2: MDHEN and SYDVKM. The CDR3 totals 15 residues. Trimming shortened V by 3 bases and J by 4 bases, and 10 bases separated the two germline ends. CDR3 residues: CASSFRGGGANVLTF. The CDR3 region has the DNA TGTGCCAGCAGTTTTAGGGGGGGCGGGGCCAACGTCCTGACTTTC.

The chain employs TRBV10-3 and TRBJ2-5; 8 bases match TRBD1. The CDR3 runs 15 residues. Germline assignment: CDR1 ENHRY and CDR2 SYGVKD. J lost 1 base, V lost 5 bases, and 6 bases had no gene match. CDR3 region: CAISIGTGLQETQYF. The CDR3 DNA reads as TGTGCCATCAGTATCGGGACAGGCCTCCAAGAGACCCAGTACTTC.

The V and J genes are TRBV6-1 and TRBJ2-7; TRBD2 agrees at 12 bases. This CDR3 has 13 amino acids. J was trimmed by 4 bases and V by 6 bases; bases with no gene match: 1. From germline, CDR1 is MNHNS and CDR2 SASEGT. The CDR3 here is CASRTSGGYEQYF. In DNA, the CDR3 is TGTGCCAGCAGGACTAGCGGGGGTTACGAGCAGTACTTC.

This rearrangement joins TRBV6-5 to TRBJ1-2, with 9 bases lining up with TRBD1. Germline V lookup: CDR1 MNHEY, CDR2 SVGAGI. V dropped 8 bases and J dropped 8; count of bases not matched to a gene: 6. The CDR3 extends over 12 amino acids. The CDR3 coding sequence is TGTGCCAGCCCGATGGACAGGGGAGGCTACACCTTC. Translating it yields CASPMDRGGYTF.

The chain carries TRBV7-3 and TRBJ2-5, with 7 bases identical to TRBD2. Germline trimming cut 5 bases from V and 5 bases from J; bases unmatched to any gene: 11. Germline loops: CDR1 SGHTA, CDR2 FQGTGA. CDR3 length equals 15 residues. The CDR3 sequence is CASSQGPLGGETQYF. In DNA, the CDR3 is TGTGCCAGCAGCCAAGGGCCCCTGGGGGGGGAGACCCAGTACTTC.

This clone was picked up one time. This rearrangement joins TRBV5-1 to TRBJ1-3; 8 bases map to TRBD1. V shed 3 bases and J 4 bases; nucleotides not matched to a gene: 9. The CDR3 loop spans 16 amino acids. Per the germline V gene, CDR1 is SGHRS and CDR2 is YFSETQ. This CDR3 is CASSSGPTGVGNTIYF. The CDR3 region has the DNA TGCGCCAGCAGCTCGGGGCCGACAGGGGTCGGAAACACCATATATTTT.

The rearrangement links TRBV5-4 to TRBJ2-3, with 7 positions matching TRBD2. V lost 4 bases, J lost 0 bases, and 5 bases stayed unmatched. CDR1 and CDR2 from the germline V gene are SGHNT and YYREEE (reference sequence). This CDR3 contains 15 residues. The CDR3 loop is CASSLGGSSTDTQYF. CDR3 nucleotide sequence: TGTGCCAGCAGCCTCGGGGGGTCTAGCACAGATACGCAGTATTTT. Complete variable domain (other parts from reference TRBV5-4 and TRBJ2-3): ETGVTQSPTHLIKTRGQQVTLRCSSQSGHNTVSWYQQALGQGPQFIFQYYREEENGRGNFPPRFSGLQFPNYSSELNVNALELDDSALYLCASSLGGSSTDTQYFGPGTRLTVL.

The chain links TRBV6-6 to TRBJ1-1; D unclear. Trimming removed 3 bases at V and 7 bases at J, with 21 bases between. The CDR3 consists of 16 residues. CDR1 MNHNY and CDR2 SVGAGI come from the germline V gene (reference sequence). CDR3 protein: CASSYGNGGWPYEAFF. The CDR3 DNA follows: TGTGCCAGCAGTTATGGAAACGGCGGGTGGCCCTATGAAGCTTTCTTT.